These T cell receptor beta chains were read from a single sample in a study of cytomegalovirus exposure and HLA in healthy donors. Produced via immunoSEQ multiplex PCR; TCRdb's table is partial and in-frame only. The data contain some 140,000 clones, under 85% of them singletons. The sequenced sample was PBMCs. These receptors were collected from a man younger than 35 in good health and CMV-seronegative. Both conserved end residues are part of each CDR3. The D gene is left open where the match is weak. Clone sizes are given selectively: once, few, many, or a class where the clone is expanded.

v_call	j_call	d_call	clone_size	cdr3_nt	cdr3_aa
TRBV6-4	TRBJ2-7	-	-	TGTGCCAGCAGTATAGACAGGACCTCTCACGAGCAGTACTTC	CASSIDRTSHEQYF
TRBV29-1	TRBJ2-5	TRBD1	-	TGCAGCGTACCACAGGGGGCCGGCGGGGAGACCCAGTACTTC	CSVPQGAGGETQYF
TRBV9	TRBJ2-1	-	-	TGTGCCAGCAGCGCGTATGGGGGGAGCTCGCCCCGCAATGAGCAGTTCTTC	CASSAYGGSSPRNEQFF
TRBV5-6	TRBJ2-2	-	-	TGTGCCAGCACCGAGGCAGGGATCGACGGGGAGCTGTTTTTT	CASTEAGIDGELFF
TRBV5-5	TRBJ2-1	TRBD1	-	TGTGCCAGCAGCAGACAGGGGAATCACAATGAGCAGTTCTTC	CASSRQGNHNEQFF
TRBV30	TRBJ2-1	-	-	TGTGCCTGGAGCCTCCGGGACAAGTACAATGAGCAGTTCTTC	CAWSLRDKYNEQFF
TRBV27	TRBJ1-6	-	-	TGTGCCAGCAGGCCCACAGTCTATATTAATTCACCCCTCCACTTT	CASRPTVYINSPLHF
TRBV29-1	TRBJ1-2	-	few	TGCAGCGTTGAAGAGTTAGACAGGATCTACTATGGCTACACCTTC	CSVEELDRIYYGYTF
TRBV5-6	TRBJ1-3	-	-	TGTGCCAGCAGCTTGGGCCGAGGCTCTGGAAACACCATATATTTT	CASSLGRGSGNTIYF
TRBV7-9	TRBJ1-6	-	-	TGTGCCAGCAGCCTGGACTTAGCGGGCCGCCTCCTTAGGGCACCCCTCCACTTT	CASSLDLAGRLLRAPLHF
TRBV7-9	TRBJ1-5	-	-	TGTGCCAGCAGCCAAGATTTCTGGAGTGTACAGCCCCAGCATTTT	CASSQDFWSVQPQHF
TRBV19	TRBJ2-7	TRBD1	-	TGTGCCAGTAGCCCCGGGACAGGGGGTTACGAGCAGTACTTC	CASSPGTGGYEQYF
TRBV9	TRBJ2-5	-	-	TGTGCCAGCAGCGTAGCTTATGGAGGCTTGGAGACCCAGTACTTC	CASSVAYGGLETQYF
TRBV4-3	TRBJ1-1	-	-	TGCGCCAGCAGCCAAGTGAGGAACACTGAAGCTTTCTTT	CASSQVRNTEAFF
TRBV29-1	TRBJ1-1	-	-	TGCAGCGTTGGCCGGGATCAGAACACTGAAGCTTTCTTT	CSVGRDQNTEAFF
TRBV5-4	TRBJ1-2	-	-	TGTGCCAGCAGCGATACCGGGTCCTACTATGGCTACACCTTC	CASSDTGSYYGYTF
TRBV6-5	TRBJ1-1	-	-	TGTGCCAGCAGTTACTCGAGTCTGGGGGGCACTGAAGCTTTCTTT	CASSYSSLGGTEAFF
TRBV9	TRBJ1-6	-	-	TGTGCCAGCAGCGTAGGACAGAGCTTCAATTCACCCCTCCACTTT	CASSVGQSFNSPLHF
TRBV6-5	TRBJ1-2	TRBD1	-	TGTGCCAGCAGTCCGGAGGGACAGGGAAGCTATGGCTACACCTTC	CASSPEGQGSYGYTF
TRBV11-3	TRBJ1-1	TRBD1	-	TGTGCCAGCAGCCCTATCGGACAGGACAAAGCTTTCTTT	CASSPIGQDKAFF
TRBV11-2	TRBJ1-5	-	once	TGTGCCAGCAGCTTAGGTTCTGATCAGCCCCAGCATTTT	CASSLGSDQPQHF
TRBV18	TRBJ1-3	-	-	TGTGCCAGCTCACTGCAGGGAATCTCTGGAAACACCATATATTTT	CASSLQGISGNTIYF
TRBV11-2	TRBJ1-6	-	-	TGTGCCAGCAGCCCTGGACAGAGGAGCATTTCACCCCTCCACTTT	CASSPGQRSISPLHF
TRBV6-5	TRBJ1-1	TRBD1	few	TGTGCCAGCAGCCCGGACAGGAGCACTGAAGCTTTCTTT	CASSPDRSTEAFF
TRBV11-3	TRBJ1-1	-	-	TGTGCCAGCAGCTTGGGAGTGAACACTGAAGCTTTCTTT	CASSLGVNTEAFF
TRBV27	TRBJ1-6	-	-	TGTGCCAGCAGAAAACAGGGTTCCTATAATTCACCCCTCCACTTT	CASRKQGSYNSPLHF
TRBV11-3	TRBJ2-3	TRBD1	-	TGTGCCAGCAGCCTGGACAGGGACACAGATACGCAGTATTTT	CASSLDRDTDTQYF
TRBV7-2	TRBJ2-7	TRBD2	-	TGTGCCAGCAGCCTGAGCGGGGGGGCCTATGAGCAGTACTTC	CASSLSGGAYEQYF
TRBV9	TRBJ1-3	-	-	TGTGCCAGCAGCGTATCAGGGCTACCGTCTGGAAACACCATATATTTT	CASSVSGLPSGNTIYF
TRBV19	TRBJ1-1	TRBD1	-	TGTGCCAGTAGTACGGCAGGGGGAGGCACTGAAGCTTTCTTT	CASSTAGGGTEAFF
TRBV5-5	TRBJ2-7	-	-	TGTGCCAGCAGCATCCTAGCGCGGGGCGAGCAGTACTTC	CASSILARGEQYF
TRBV7-2	TRBJ1-5	-	-	TGTGCCAGCAGCTTAGCGGCGGGTAATCAGCCCCAGCATTTT	CASSLAAGNQPQHF
TRBV7-9	TRBJ1-1	-	-	TGTGCCAGCAGCCTCGGGAGGGGAGGTACTGAAGCTTTCTTT	CASSLGRGGTEAFF
TRBV20-1	TRBJ2-7	-	-	TGCAGTGCAAGGGGGAACTACGAGCAGTACTTC	CSARGNYEQYF
TRBV7-9	TRBJ1-4	TRBD1	-	TGTGCCAGCAGCGCACAGGGGGGGAACTCTGAAAAACTGTTTTTT	CASSAQGGNSEKLFF
TRBV18	TRBJ1-1	-	-	TGTGCCAGCTCACCACTGGACAGTACCACTGAAGCTTTCTTT	CASSPLDSTTEAFF
TRBV11-3	TRBJ1-1	-	-	TGTGCCAGCAGCCGGACAGAGAACACTGAAGCTTTCTTT	CASSRTENTEAFF
TRBV7-3	TRBJ1-5	TRBD1	-	TGTGCCAGCAGCTCCGGACAGGGCAATCAGCCCCAGCATTTT	CASSSGQGNQPQHF
TRBV19	TRBJ2-7	-	-	TGTGCCAGTAGTATCCGACGGGGAACCTACGAGCAGTACTTC	CASSIRRGTYEQYF
TRBV29-1	TRBJ1-6	-	once	TGCAGCGCCCTCCAAACTGGGAGGGTAGGGAATAATTCACCCCTCCACTTT	CSALQTGRVGNNSPLHF
TRBV2	TRBJ2-5	-	-	TGTGCCAGCAGTGGACCCGGGGGTGGCCAAGAGACCCAGTACTTC	CASSGPGGGQETQYF
TRBV4-2	TRBJ1-2	TRBD1	few	TGTGCCAGCAGTTACCGGGACAGAGGGGATGGCTACACCTTC	CASSYRDRGDGYTF
TRBV2	TRBJ1-4	-	-	TGTGCCAGCAGTGAAGGGCAGGGAGGCGAAAAACTGTTTTTT	CASSEGQGGEKLFF
TRBV6-1	TRBJ2-7	-	-	TGTGCCAGCAGTGAATACCGGTACGAGCAGTACTTC	CASSEYRYEQYF
TRBV7-9	TRBJ2-3	TRBD2	-	TGTGCCAGCAGCGTTATCGGGGGGGCGACAGATACGCAGTATTTT	CASSVIGGATDTQYF
TRBV25-1	TRBJ1-4	TRBD1	-	TGTGCCAGCAGTGAAAGTGGGACAGGGAGGAAAAAACTGTTTTTT	CASSESGTGRKKLFF
TRBV27	TRBJ2-2	-	-	TGTGCCAGCACCCCCAGCGTGGCGGGGACCGGGGAGCTGTTTTTT	CASTPSVAGTGELFF
TRBV6-1	TRBJ2-7	TRBD1	-	TGTGCCAGCAGTCAGGGGGACAGCGCCTACGAGCAGTACTTC	CASSQGDSAYEQYF